Listed here are 8 T cell receptor beta chains from one sample, sequenced in a study of T cells in localized non-small cell lung cancer. Assay: immunoSEQ multiplex PCR; the TCRdb copy retains only in-frame clones and omits some. The sample yields around 78,000 clones, approximately 90% seen once. Sequencing was performed on peripheral blood, taken before any cancer treatment. Receptors originate from a woman aged 35 to 75 with stage I squamous cell lung carcinoma.

This clone was counted between two and nine times. J is TRBJ1-1 and V is TRBV7-9; TRBD1 aligns across 10 bases. Losses at the gene ends were 5 bases for V and 0 bases for J; bases not matched to a gene: 3. The CDR3 runs to 15 residues. Germline CDR1 SEHNR, CDR2 FQNEAQ (reference sequence). In DNA, the CDR3 is TGTGCCAGCAGCCCCGGGACAGGGGTGAACACTGAAGCTTTCTTT. Its translation is CASSPGTGVNTEAFF.

The V gene is TRBV7-9, the J gene TRBJ2-7, with TRBD2 identical over 8 bases. Germline CDR1 and CDR2: SEHNR and FQNEAQ (reference sequence). CDR3 size: 15 residues. Unmatched junction bases numbered 4, after V lost 3 bases and J lost 0 bases. CDR3 sequence reads: CASSLERGTSYEQYF. The DNA for the CDR3 is TGTGCCAGCAGCTTGGAGCGGGGGACCTCCTACGAGCAGTACTTC.

The V and J genes are TRBV5-1 and TRBJ1-2, with D uncertain. V was cut by 1 base and J by 6 bases, with 10 bases left in between. CDR3 length equals 13 residues. Germline V gene data show CDR1 as SGHRS and CDR2 as YFSETQ. CDR3 protein: CASSLSSEDGYTF. The CDR3 bases are TGCGCCAGCAGCTTGTCGTCGGAGGATGGCTACACCTTC. The full variable domain, with the rest looked up from reference TRBV5-1 and TRBJ1-2, is KAGVTQTPRYLIKTRGQQVTLSCSPISGHRSVSWYQQTPGQGLQFLFEYFSETQRNKGNFPGRFSGRQFSNSRSEMNVSTLELGDSALYLCASSLSSEDGYTFGSGTRLTVV.

With regard to this clone: The same CDR3 can be traced to other DNA sequences in this sample. This chain joins TRBV6-5 and TRBJ1-5; the D is unclear. The CDR3 has 13 residues. Trimming left V 0 bases short and J 7 bases short, with 7 bases between. CDR1 is MNHEY and CDR2 is SVGAGI in the germline V gene. The CDR3 nucleotides read TGTGCCAGCAGTTACTCCCCAGGACAGCCCCAGCATTTT. Translation gives CASSYSPGQPQHF.

The chain uses TRBV7-9 and TRBJ2-3; no firm D call. V was cut by 3 bases and J by 0 bases, with 4 bases left in between. The germline V gene has CDR1 SEHNR and CDR2 FQNEAQ (reference sequence). The CDR3 is 13 amino acids. The CDR3 DNA sequence: TGTGCCAGCAGCTTCGGGAGCACAGATACGCAGTATTTT. It yields the protein CASSFGSTDTQYF.

This clone has just one count. The chain is built from TRBV9 and TRBJ1-6; D gene ambiguous. Germline V gene data show CDR1 as SGDLS and CDR2 as YYNGEE. The V end lost 0 bases, the J end lost 2 bases, and 9 bases lay between the germline ends. CDR3 size: 16 residues. The CDR3 here is CASSVDAAAYNSPLHF. CDR3 nucleotides: TGTGCCAGCAGCGTAGATGCAGCCGCCTATAATTCACCCCTCCACTTT.

The chain carries TRBV19 and TRBJ2-2, with D perhaps matching TRBD1 (5 bases). CDR1 and CDR2 (germline): LNHDA, SQIVND (reference sequence). CDR3 length: 14 amino acids. Trimming shortened V by 3 bases and J by 5 bases, and 10 bases separated the two germline ends. The CDR3 region has the DNA TGTGCCAGTAGTATCCAGGGATCGACCGGGGAGCTGTTTTTT. Its translation is CASSIQGSTGELFF.

The rearrangement uses TRBV25-1 and TRBJ1-6; D uncertain. Per germline, CDR1 MGHDK and CDR2 SYGVNS. The CDR3 has 13 residues. V gave up 3 bases and J gave up 7 bases, with 7 bases separating them. CDR3 sequence: CASSDRNNSPLHF. The DNA of the CDR3 is TGTGCCAGCAGTGACAGAAACAATTCACCCCTCCACTTT.